The 9 T cell receptor beta chains given below trace back to one sample, sequenced in a study of CD8 T cells in ankylosing spondylitis. MiXCR, applied by TCRdb to the 5' RACE reads, yields one record per CDR3 protein. This sample carries about 360,000 distinct CDR3 sequences, approximately 22% of them seen once, and the ten largest clones take 10% to 15%. Sequenced sample: blood, either unsorted or a sorted T cell fraction (not recorded which). The receptors were gathered from a male donor with ankylosing spondylitis or in good health (not recorded which).

This clonotype was seen a few times. This chain connects TRBV10-3 to TRBJ2-7; TRBD1 agrees at 11 bases. The junction had 6 bases not matched to a gene; V was cut back by 9 bases and J by 2 bases. The CDR3 spans 14 residues. Per germline, CDR1 ENHRY and CDR2 SYGVKD. DNA for the CDR3: TGTGCCATTGTCCCGGGACAGGGGGCCTACGAGCAGTACTTC. Its translation is CAIVPGQGAYEQYF.

The J gene is TRBJ2-7, the V gene TRBV12-3 or TRBV12-4, with D unresolved. CDR3 length equals 13 residues. V shed 7 bases and J shed 10 bases, with 20 bases lying between them. CDR3 protein: CASTATPLMGQYF. CDR3 nucleotides: TGTGCCAGCACCGCTACACCTTTGATGGGACAGTACTTC.

As to this clonotype: A read error may be the cause here, since a much bigger clone is one base away. The CDR3 here is CASSDAEAGELFF. CDR3 coding DNA: TGTGCCAGCAGTGACGCGGAGGCCGGGGAGCTGTTTTTT. This chain links TRBV6-4 with TRBJ2-2; D is possibly TRBD2 (5 bases). Germline V gene data show CDR1 as MRHNA and CDR2 as SNTAGT. The CDR3 extends over 13 amino acids. V was clipped by 2 bases and J by 6 bases, with 7 bases between them.

This clonotype was counted many times. This chain joins TRBV28 and TRBJ2-7; no reliable D call. The CDR3 is 11 amino acids. Germline lookup yields CDR1 MDHEN and CDR2 SYDVKM. The ends were cut back, 8 bases at V and 2 bases at J, with 7 bases in the middle. The CDR3 sequence: CASSSPYEQYF. CDR3 DNA: TGTGCCAGCTCATCCCCCTACGAGCAGTACTTC.

This sequence joins TRBV6-1 and TRBJ1-5; 10 bases agree with TRBD1. Germline CDR1 reads MNHNS; CDR2 reads SASEGT. Germline trimming cut 1 base from V and 5 bases from J; bases unmatched to any gene: 5. This CDR3 region has 16 residues. CDR3 protein: CASSEESGTGDQPQHF. In DNA, the CDR3 is TGTGCCAGCAGTGAAGAGTCTGGGACAGGGGATCAGCCCCAGCATTTT.

The chain recombines TRBV12-2 with TRBJ2-1; the table assigns TRBD1, which was not confirmed against the DNA. TRBV12-2 is noted as a pseudogene. The CDR3 contains 16 residues. CDR3: CASRSSGGGVYNEQFF. In nucleotides, the CDR3 is TGTGCAAGTCGCTCTAGCGGGGGGGGCGTATACAATGAGCAGTTCTTC.

J is TRBJ2-7 and V is TRBV12-3 or TRBV12-4; the D gene is possibly TRBD1 (6 bases). V was shortened by 4 bases and J by 4 bases, with 11 bases between the two germline ends. The length of the CDR3 is 13 residues. CDR3: CASSSNREYEQYF. DNA of the CDR3: TGTGCCAGCAGTTCCAACAGGGAATACGAGCAGTACTTC.

This chain links TRBV12-3 or TRBV12-4 with TRBJ2-3, with 9 bases aligning to TRBD2. The CDR3 extends over 15 amino acids. After removal of 5 bases from V and 2 bases from J, the junction contained 5 bases not matched to a gene. The CDR3 loop reads CASSPRLAVTDTQYF. In DNA, the CDR3 is TGTGCCAGCAGTCCCCGACTAGCGGTCACAGATACGCAGTATTTT.

The chain has TRBV24-1 and TRBJ1-5, with TRBD1 identical over 7 bases. This CDR3 has 17 residues. V lost 4 bases, J lost 5 bases, and 13 bases stayed unmatched. Germline-derived CDR1 and CDR2 are KGHDR and SFDVKD. The CDR3 protein is CATSDPLTDREDQPQHF. The CDR3 DNA reads as TGTGCCACCAGTGACCCCCTCACAGACAGGGAGGATCAGCCCCAGCATTTT.